This T cell receptor (beta chain) was identified during a study of T cells in Graves' hyperthyroidism and ophthalmopathy. The CDR3 is made up of 17 amino acids. V lost 5 bases and J 7 bases, leaving 23 bases between the germline ends. Per germline, CDR1 SEHNR and CDR2 FQNEAQ (reference sequence). RNA transcripts provided the source from which TCR beta CDR3 regions were amplified. The HTBI set primed first-round TCR CDR3 RT-PCR. TCRdb used MiXCR to reprocess the multiplex PCR reads, holding one entry per CDR3 protein. The table shows about 360,000 distinct CDR3 sequences, with roughly 13% occurring only once.

The TCR was taken from a young woman with Graves' hyperthyroidism. J is TRBJ2-2 and V is TRBV7-9; D perhaps matches TRBD2 (5 bases). The sequencing input was blood. CDR3 in amino acids: CASSPRGRGSDGGELFF. CDR3 DNA sequence: TGTGCCAGCAGCCCCCGTGGACGAGGGTCAGATGGCGGGGAGCTGTTTTTT.